This TCR beta chain was sequenced during a study of identical twins. A universal primer site was incorporated via template switching, and the cDNA contained unique molecular identifiers. Using its own MiXCR run on the 5' RACE reads, TCRdb lists one record per CDR3 protein. The sample shows about 1.7 million distinct CDR3 sequences, about 32% of them seen only once. This clonotype was counted between two and nine times. Its antigen is not known. The CDR3 has 12 residues. CDR1 is SGHRS and CDR2 is YFSETQ in the germline V gene. The V and J ends lost 3 bases and 10 bases respectively, with 11 bases between them. Whole-study findings and limits: Among out-of-frame alpha sequences shared by twins, low generation probability occurred in excess.

The V and J genes are TRBV5-1 and TRBJ2-1, with D unclear. This TCR derives from a newborn girl in good health. Sequencing was performed on cord blood. CDR3 residues: CASSYGDGEQFF. CDR3 coding DNA: TGCGCCAGCAGCTATGGCGACGGGGAGCAGTTCTTC. Variable domain in full (rest from reference TRBV5-1 and TRBJ2-1): KAGVTQTPRYLIKTRGQQVTLSCSPISGHRSVSWYQQTPGQGLQFLFEYFSETQRNKGNFPGRFSGRQFSNSRSEMNVSTLELGDSALYLCASSYGDGEQFFGPGTRLTVL.